This TCR beta chain was identified in a study of blood T cells in healthy people across ages (dated by TCRdb to between 2014 and 2017). Some background on the complete study: In model experiments, template switching captured roughly one uniquely barcoded TCR beta cDNA molecule for every two T cells. The study measured age-related changes in TCR beta repertoire diversity using deep sequencing normalized with unique cDNA molecular identifiers. The donors were split into four age groups: young (average about 15 years), middle-aged (roughly 39), aged (more than 60) and long-lived (about 74). Donors of different ages were randomly distributed across sequencing lanes to avoid experimental bias. Using the same blood draw, the study looked at two additional independent replicas of 1 million unique cDNA reads for two donors, one aged 18 to 30 and the other aged 80 or older.

Library preparation employed 5' RACE. The instrument was an Illumina HiSeq 2500. A second PCR of 7 to 11 cycles was performed with a sample-barcoded 5' primer and a J-beta primer mix. A unique molecular identifier was introduced onto each TCR beta cDNA molecule by a template-switch 5' adaptor carrying 12 random nucleotides. Each sample yielded at least 3 million CDR3-containing paired-end reads. All of the RNA was converted into first-strand cDNA using the Mint cDNA synthesis kit, with a TRBC-specific oligonucleotide serving as the primer. All cDNA was treated with uracil-DNA glycosylase and then went through a first 18-cycle PCR with the universal primers M1SS and BC2_uni_R. As for how the authors treated the data: Each sample was normalized by randomly selecting 1 million high-quality reads, each carrying a distinct molecular identifier. Instead of being binned into consensus sequences, reads that shared molecular identifiers were thrown out. MiTCR, with a Q25 quality threshold and the strictest error-elimination algorithm, was used for CDR3 identification, clonotype clustering and error correction. A nonparametric unseen species model with Euler transformation was used to estimate lower-bound total TCR beta diversity. The public reads were reanalyzed by TCRdb: fastp trimming at Q25, MiXCR alignment, in-frame beta chains only. Rows with a matching CDR3 protein are joined into one entry that keeps the most common DNA and genes. These V and J calls derive from TCRdb rather than the authors' analysis. The sample includes 600,000 to 1,000,000 distinct CDR3 sequences, with 58% observed a single time. Around 22% of the sample comes from the top ten.

The CDR3 starts with the cysteine, ends with the phenylalanine, and has 17 residues. Of the read, only the CDR3 DNA is kept; its 51 bases are in frame from base 1. The trim is 1 base for V and 3 bases for J, with a gap of 16 bases between the germline ends. CDR1 and CDR2 were assigned from the germline V gene as LGHNA and YNFKEQ. On this clonotype: It has no known antigen specificity. Base qualities are not recorded, but no much larger clone differs from it by a single base.

The donors were roughly 40 Caucasian individuals from Russia, aged 6 to 90 years, who were systemically healthy. Roughly 9 milliliters of peripheral blood were drawn from each donor into EDTA-treated Vacutainer tubes. Ficoll-Paque density-gradient centrifugation was used to isolate PBMCs, with at least 6 million obtained per sample. Total RNA, at least 5 micrograms per sample, was extracted from PBMCs with Trizol reagent. The percentages of naive CD45RAhigh/CD27high T cells were determined by flow cytometry on a PBMC aliquot from every donor. Beyond this particular receptor, the publication reports: Because profiling used bulk unsorted PBMCs, naive and antigen-experienced compartments could not be compared conclusively. Donor CMV infection status was unknown, potentially confounding age-related changes in expanded clonotypes. Observed TCR beta diversity correlated strongly with the percentage of naive T cells measured by flow cytometry. Estimates of total diversity based on one million sequenced T cells were regarded as lower bounds and as underestimates. As age increased, observed TCR beta diversity per million T cells dropped in a roughly linear way, and a significant reduction was already evident by age roughly 36. Compared with the aged group, more naive CD4+ T cells, fewer expanded clones and increased TCR diversity were shown by the long-lived group, suggesting age selection.

The rearranged chain carries TRBV4-2 and TRBJ1-5, and possibly TRBD1, on 6 matching bases. The sample was blood. The TCR comes from a man between 25 and 39 years old in good health. CDR3 region: CASSQGGAGLFNQPQHF. The DNA sequence follows: TGTGCCAGCAGCCAAGGGGGGGCAGGGCTTTTCAATCAGCCCCAGCATTTT.